This is a list of T cell receptor beta chains from one sample in a study of blood T cell repertoires in COVID-19. Generated by immunoSEQ multiplex PCR, the TCRdb table keeps only in-frame clones and is missing some. The sample shows roughly 200,000 clones, about 93% of them seen only once. Sequenced material: peripheral blood. These receptors were taken from a man aged 50-59 years with acute or convalescent COVID-19. Both conserved end residues are trimmed from each CDR3. Some rows have no size entry. The others give once, few or many, or a class for an expanded clone.

clone_size v_call cdr3_aa
. TRBV7-3 ASSSTGFSYNEQF
few TRBV9 ASSVVTGWTEAF
. TRBV18 ASSLKREQFSEQF
few TRBV4-3 ASSQVPGQPYEKLF
. TRBV9 ASSVKSGAEAF
. TRBV30 AWSGGVSPLH
. TRBV27 ASNRQGEVGELF
. TRBV7-6 ASSPGDFGEQY
. TRBV7-9 ASSLKEGSLGQY
few TRBV2 ASSGLTSGIYEQY
. TRBV7-2 ASGSSGGRDTQY
. TRBV5-1 ASTPPSGSTDTQY
. TRBV2 ASIPGTVSYEQY
. TRBV4-2 ASSQDKGRQGRSTEAF
. TRBV7-2 ASTVKPTPGELF
once TRBV6-5 ASKRTGGNTEAF
. TRBV7-9 ASSPGTANMNTEAF
. TRBV18 ASSPNRGLNTGELF
. TRBV7-9 ASSWAYGYT
. TRBV7-9 ASSLDSNEQF
. TRBV28 ATEPAQGGNQPQH
. TRBV24-1 ATSDSGASGYT
. TRBV6-5 ASRDSQETQY
. TRBV12-3/TRBV12-4 ASSFWGDTIY
. TRBV3-1/TRBV3-2 ASSHSDGGNYEQY
. TRBV6-5 ASSYSVQGLEDTIY
. TRBV5-4 ASSPGQGNTGELF
. TRBV11-2 ASSFSGDDTQY
. TRBV18 ASSPDGMYTDTQY
. TRBV18 ASSPLLASGANVLT
. TRBV7-2 ASSLQGAGNTIY
few TRBV5-1 ASSLDRIPNSPLH
once TRBV10-1 ASSEAQGTGELF
. TRBV7-2 ASSSGPGQGDTGELF
. TRBV4-1 ASSQVTANTEAF
. TRBV7-2 ASSSNGQMRTNEQF
. TRBV29-1 SVSLGGEETQY
. TRBV30 AWRGQANTEAF
once TRBV9 ASSTGGTEAF
. TRBV2 ASSRGRAGGNQPQH
. TRBV10-2 ASSARSTEAF
. TRBV6-5 ASSYAFSSNQPQH
. TRBV6-5 ASSSSGTGNYGYT
. TRBV7-9 ASSMGQGAAEQF
. TRBV7-9 ASSSLYGTSTSNTGELF
. TRBV27 ASSSRQPNTEAF
. TRBV7-9 ASGETEINYNEQF
. TRBV27 ASTPIPATSTDTQY